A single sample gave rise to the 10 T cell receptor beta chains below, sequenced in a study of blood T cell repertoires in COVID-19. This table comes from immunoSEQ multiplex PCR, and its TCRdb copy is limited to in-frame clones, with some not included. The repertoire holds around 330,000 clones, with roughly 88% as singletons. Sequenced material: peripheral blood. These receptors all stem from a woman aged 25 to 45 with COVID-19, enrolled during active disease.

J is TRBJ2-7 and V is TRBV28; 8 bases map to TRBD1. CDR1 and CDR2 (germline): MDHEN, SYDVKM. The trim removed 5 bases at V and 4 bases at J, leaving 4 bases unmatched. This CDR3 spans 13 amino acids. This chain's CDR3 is CASSQRTGYEQYV. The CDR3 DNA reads TGTGCCAGCAGTCAAAGGACAGGGTACGAGCAGTACGTC.

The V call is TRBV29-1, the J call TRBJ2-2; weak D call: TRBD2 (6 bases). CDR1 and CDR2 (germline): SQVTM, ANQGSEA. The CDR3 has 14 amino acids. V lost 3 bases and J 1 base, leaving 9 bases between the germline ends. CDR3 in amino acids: CSVDPGENTGELFF. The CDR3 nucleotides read TGCAGCGTTGATCCGGGAGAGAACACCGGGGAGCTGTTTTTT.

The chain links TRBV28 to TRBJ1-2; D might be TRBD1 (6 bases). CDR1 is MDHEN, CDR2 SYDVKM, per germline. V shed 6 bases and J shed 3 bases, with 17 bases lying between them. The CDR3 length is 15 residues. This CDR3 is CASSGSAPGDYGYTF. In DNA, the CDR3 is TGTGCCAGCAGCGGTTCAGCGCCAGGGGACTATGGCTACACCTTC.

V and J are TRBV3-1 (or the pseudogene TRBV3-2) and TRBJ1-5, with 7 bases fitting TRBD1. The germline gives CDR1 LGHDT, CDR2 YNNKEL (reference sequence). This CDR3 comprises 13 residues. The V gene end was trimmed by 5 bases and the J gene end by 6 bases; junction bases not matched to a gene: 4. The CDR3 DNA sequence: TGTGCCAGCAGCACAACAGGGGTTCAGCCCCAGCATTTT. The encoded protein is CASSTTGVQPQHF.

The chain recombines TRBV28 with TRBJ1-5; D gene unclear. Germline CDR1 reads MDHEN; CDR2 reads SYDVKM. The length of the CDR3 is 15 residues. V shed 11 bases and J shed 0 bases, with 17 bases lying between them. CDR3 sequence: CAAGSNPSSNQPQHF. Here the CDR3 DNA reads TGTGCCGCCGGGAGCAATCCCTCTAGCAATCAGCCCCAGCATTTT. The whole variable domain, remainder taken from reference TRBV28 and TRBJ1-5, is DVKVTQSSRYLVKRTGEKVFLECVQDMDHENMFWYRQDPGLGLRLIYFSYDVKMKEKGDIPEGYSVSREKKERFSLILESASTNQTSMYLCAAGSNPSSNQPQHFGDGTRLSIL.

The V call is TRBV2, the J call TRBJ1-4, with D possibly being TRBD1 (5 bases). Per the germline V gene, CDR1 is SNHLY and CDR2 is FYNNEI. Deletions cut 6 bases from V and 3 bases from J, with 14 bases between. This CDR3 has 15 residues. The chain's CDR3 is CASRPPGLPNEKLFF. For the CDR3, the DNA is TGTGCCAGCAGACCCCCGGGACTCCCTAATGAAAAACTGTTTTTT. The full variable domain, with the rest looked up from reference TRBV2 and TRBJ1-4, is EPEVTQTPSHQVTQMGQEVILRCVPISNHLYFYWYRQILGQKVEFLVSFYNNEISEKSEIFDDQFSVERPDGSNFTLKIRSTKLEDSAMYFCASRPPGLPNEKLFFGSGTQLSVL.

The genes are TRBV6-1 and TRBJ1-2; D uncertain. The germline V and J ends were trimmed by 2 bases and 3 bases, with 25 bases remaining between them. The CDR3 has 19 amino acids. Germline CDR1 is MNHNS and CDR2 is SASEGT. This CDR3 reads CASSERRGDPKSRYYGYTF. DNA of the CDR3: TGTGCCAGCAGTGAAAGGCGGGGAGACCCTAAATCGCGCTACTATGGCTACACCTTC.

The CDR3 loop is CASSYSEGWETQYF. In DNA form, the CDR3 reads TGTGCCAGCAGTTACTCGGAGGGTTGGGAGACCCAGTACTTC. This chain links TRBV6-6 with TRBJ2-5; TRBD2 is a possible D gene (6 bases). The CDR3 consists of 14 residues. Germline CDR1 is MNHNY and CDR2 is SVGAGI (reference sequence). V was pared by 0 bases and J by 5 bases, with 10 bases between.

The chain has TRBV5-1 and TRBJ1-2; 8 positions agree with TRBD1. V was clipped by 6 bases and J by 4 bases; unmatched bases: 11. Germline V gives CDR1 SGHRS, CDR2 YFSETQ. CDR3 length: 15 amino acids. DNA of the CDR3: TGCGCCAGCACGTTAGGTGACAGGGGATCCTATGGCTACACCTTC. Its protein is CASTLGDRGSYGYTF.

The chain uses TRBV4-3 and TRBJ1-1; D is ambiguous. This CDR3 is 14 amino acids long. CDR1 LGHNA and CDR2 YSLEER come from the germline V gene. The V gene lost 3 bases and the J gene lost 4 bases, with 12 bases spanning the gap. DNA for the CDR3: TGCGCCAGCAGCCACAGTTTGAGAGGCACTGAAGCTTTCTTT. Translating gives CASSHSLRGTEAFF.